A selection of T cell receptor beta chains follows, all from one sample in a study of blood T cells in healthy people across ages. TCRdb re-called the 5' RACE reads through MiXCR, storing one row per CDR3 protein. Here the sample spans around 1,900,000 distinct CDR3 sequences, about two fifths being singletons. The sequenced material came from blood. Receptors were obtained from a human donor in good health. The CDR3 runs from the conserved cysteine through the conserved F or W. A D gene is named only where the DNA matches it firmly. Part of the rows lack a size; the others show once, few, many or a class for expanded clones.

v_call	cdr3_length	j_call	d_call	clone_size	cdr3_nt	cdr3_aa
TRBV29-1	14	TRBJ1-2	-	-	TGCAGCGTTGAATCACAAATAGCTAACTATGGCTACACCTTC	CSVESQIANYGYTF
TRBV6-6	14	TRBJ2-5	TRBD1	-	TGTGCCAGCAGTTACGGACAGGGTAGGAAGACCCAGTACTTC	CASSYGQGRKTQYF
TRBV9	15	TRBJ2-3	-	few	TGTGCCAGCAGCCTAGCCTCGGGGGAGGCAGATACGCAGTATTTT	CASSLASGEADTQYF
TRBV29-1	12	TRBJ2-7	-	few	TGCAGCGTGGGAACTCCCTCCTACGAGCAGTACTTC	CSVGTPSYEQYF
TRBV28	15	TRBJ2-1	-	-	TGTGCCAGCAGCAACTTGCTGGGACTTAACAATGAGCAGTTCTTC	CASSNLLGLNNEQFF
TRBV7-8	15	TRBJ2-7	-	few	TGTGCCAGCAGCTCGGGCGGCAGGCCCTCCTACGAGCAGTACTTC	CASSSGGRPSYEQYF
TRBV15	16	TRBJ1-6	-	few	TGTGCCACCAGCAGAGATCCGCGTTCCTATAATTCACCCCTCCACTTT	CATSRDPRSYNSPLHF
TRBV9	14	TRBJ2-7	-	few	TGTGCCAGCAGCGCCTTACAGGATTTCTCCGAGCAGTACTTC	CASSALQDFSEQYF
TRBV7-2	14	TRBJ2-5	-	-	TGTGCCAGCAGCTTTACACACGCCCAAGAGACCCAGTACTTC	CASSFTHAQETQYF
TRBV12-3/TRBV12-4	15	TRBJ2-5	TRBD2	-	TGTGCCAGCAGTCATGGGACTAGCGGGCGGGAGACCCAGTACTTC	CASSHGTSGRETQYF
TRBV3-1	15	TRBJ2-1	TRBD2	-	TGTGCCAGCAGTTCAACGGGGGGAGGGGACAATGAGCAGTTCTTC	CASSSTGGGDNEQFF
TRBV20-1	14	TRBJ1-5	TRBD1	few	TGCAGTGCCCGGACAGGGGGCCCCAATCAGCCCCAGCATTTT	CSARTGGPNQPQHF
TRBV29-1	12	TRBJ2-1	TRBD1	few	TGCAGCACTGGACAGGGGGTATATGAGCAGTTCTTC	CSTGQGVYEQFF
TRBV12-3/TRBV12-4	12	TRBJ1-2	-	few	TGTGCCAGCACCTACAGCCTGACGAGCTACACCTTC	CASTYSLTSYTF
TRBV6-6	15	TRBJ2-1	TRBD1	-	TGTGCCAGCAGCATTGACAGGGACGTATACAATGAGCAGTTCTTC	CASSIDRDVYNEQFF
TRBV2	15	TRBJ2-4	TRBD2	-	TGTGCCAGCAGTGAGACTAGCGGGGGGTTAAACATTCAGTACTTC	CASSETSGGLNIQYF
TRBV6-2/TRBV6-3	12	TRBJ1-6	-	-	TGTGCCAGCAGACCACAGAATTCACCCCTCCACTTT	CASRPQNSPLHF
TRBV6-1	13	TRBJ1-2	TRBD1	-	TGTGTCAGCACGGACAGGGCCAACTATGGCTACACCTTC	CVSTDRANYGYTF
TRBV29-1	13	TRBJ1-6	TRBD1	few	TGCAGCGTCGGGACAGGGGGTAATTCACCCCTCCACTTT	CSVGTGGNSPLHF
TRBV4-1	12	TRBJ2-1	-	-	TGCGCCAGCAGCCAAGGACAGCATGAGCAGTTCTTC	CASSQGQHEQFF
TRBV29-1	13	TRBJ2-7	-	few	TGCAGCGCAACCTCCGGGACCTACTACGAGCAGTACTTC	CSATSGTYYEQYF
TRBV4-1	18	TRBJ2-4	-	-	TGCGCCAGCAGCCAAGACCCCAAGGGTGTGCTAGCCAAAAACATTCAGTACTTC	CASSQDPKGVLAKNIQYF
TRBV5-1	13	TRBJ2-3	-	few	TGCGCCAGCAGCTACCACCACACAGATACGCAGTATTTT	CASSYHHTDTQYF
TRBV9	17	TRBJ1-3	-	-	TGTGCCAGCAGCGAGGGGTCGGGACAACTGTCTGGAAACACCATATATTTT	CASSEGSGQLSGNTIYF
TRBV12-3/TRBV12-4	14	TRBJ1-4	TRBD1	-	TGTGCCAGCAGCCAGGACAGGGTGGTTCGGAAACTGTTTTTT	CASSQDRVVRKLFF
TRBV6-2/TRBV6-3	15	TRBJ2-4	TRBD2	-	TGTGCCAGCAGTTTACGCGGGGGAATTTACAATGAGCAGTACTTC	CASSLRGGIYNEQYF
TRBV7-2	16	TRBJ2-3	TRBD2	few	TGTGCCAGCAGCCCACCCTACAGCGGGGGGGCGGATACGCAGTATTTT	CASSPPYSGGADTQYF
TRBV7-2	14	TRBJ2-3	-	-	TGTGCCAGCGGTACAAGGCTGAATTCAGATACGCAGTATTTT	CASGTRLNSDTQYF
TRBV5-8	14	TRBJ2-3	-	few	TGTGCCAGCAGCTTAATGGAGATGCACAATACGCAGTATTTT	CASSLMEMHNTQYF
TRBV9	16	TRBJ1-1	-	-	TGTGCCAGCAGCGTAGACCAAGGGGCCCTTAACACTGAAGCTTTCTTT	CASSVDQGALNTEAFF
TRBV27	14	TRBJ1-5	-	-	TGTGCCAGCAGTTGGGGGACCCAAAATCAGCCCCAGCATTTT	CASSWGTQNQPQHF
TRBV6-2/TRBV6-3	13	TRBJ2-1	-	-	TGTGCCAGCAGGACGACAGGCTCAAATGAGCAGTTCTTC	CASRTTGSNEQFF
TRBV10-3	13	TRBJ1-2	-	-	TGTGCCATCAGTGCACAGGATACCTATGGCTACACCTTC	CAISAQDTYGYTF
TRBV20-1	13	TRBJ2-1	TRBD2	-	TGCAGTGTTAAAAGCGGGGGGAAATATGAGCAGTTCTTC	CSVKSGGKYEQFF
TRBV10-2	16	TRBJ1-4	TRBD1	few	TGCGCCAGCAGTGAGTCAGAACGGGACAGCGTCGAAAAACTGTTTTTT	CASSESERDSVEKLFF
TRBV20-1	14	TRBJ2-3	-	-	TGCAGTGCTAGGTCCAGGGGAGACTCAGATACGCAGTATTTT	CSARSRGDSDTQYF
TRBV5-1	16	TRBJ2-5	TRBD2	-	TGCGCCAGCAGCTCGAGCGGGGGGGCCGTTCGAGAGACCCAGTACTTC	CASSSSGGAVRETQYF
TRBV6-1	17	TRBJ1-5	-	few	TGTGCCAGCAGTGAAGCCTCTGCCGGGACACTAAATCAGCCCCAGCATTTT	CASSEASAGTLNQPQHF
TRBV9	15	TRBJ2-4	TRBD1	few	TGTGCCAGCGGCGAGCATCCCGGGACAGGGAGCGTTCAGTACTTC	CASGEHPGTGSVQYF
TRBV12-3/TRBV12-4	15	TRBJ1-2	TRBD1	-	TGTGCCAGCAGCCAGGGGACAGATCCTAACTATGGCTACACCTTC	CASSQGTDPNYGYTF
TRBV7-2	15	TRBJ2-5	-	few	TGTGCCAGCAGCTCCCCAGGCCCCACGGGCGAGACCCAGTACTTC	CASSSPGPTGETQYF
TRBV5-6	12	TRBJ1-2	-	few	TGTGCCAGCAGCTTGGGATCTTGGGCGCACACCTTC	CASSLGSWAHTF
TRBV24-1	14	TRBJ2-3	-	few	TGTGCCACCAGTGACCGGACAGCGACAGATACGCAGTATTTT	CATSDRTATDTQYF
TRBV4-1	15	TRBJ1-2	-	many	TGCGCCAGCAGCCAAGTAGGACCAGCTAACTATGGCTACACCTTC	CASSQVGPANYGYTF
TRBV10-3	14	TRBJ2-2	-	few	TGTGCCATCAGTGAGTCTGCAAACACCGGGGAGCTGTTTTTT	CAISESANTGELFF
TRBV12-3/TRBV12-4	13	TRBJ1-1	-	few	TGTGCCAGCAGTTTCTATCGTAGCACTGAAGCTTTCTTT	CASSFYRSTEAFF
TRBV10-3	15	TRBJ2-6	-	many	TGTGCCACCCAGGGCTCAGGGACCGGGGCCAACGTCCTGACTTTC	CATQGSGTGANVLTF
TRBV12-3/TRBV12-4	17	TRBJ1-2	TRBD1	-	TGTGCCAGCAGTTTAGTTACAGGGGAAGGGATAAACTATGGCTACACCTTC	CASSLVTGEGINYGYTF
TRBV7-2	10	TRBJ1-1	-	few	TGTGCCAGCAGCTTACTTGAAGCTTTCTTT	CASSLLEAFF
TRBV11-2	15	TRBJ2-5	TRBD2	few	TGTGCCTGCAGCTACGTAGCGGGGGGGCGAGAGACCCAGTACTTC	CACSYVAGGRETQYF
TRBV24-1	15	TRBJ2-3	-	few	TGTGCCACCAGTGACCAGACAAGAAGCACAGATACGCAGTATTTT	CATSDQTRSTDTQYF
TRBV4-3	16	TRBJ2-1	TRBD1	few	TGCGCCAGCAGCCAAGACGGACAGGGTGAATACAATGAGCAGTTCTTC	CASSQDGQGEYNEQFF
TRBV7-2	15	TRBJ2-7	TRBD2	-	TGTGCCAGCAGCTTATCGGGACTAGGCTCCTACGAGCAGTACTTC	CASSLSGLGSYEQYF
TRBV15	14	TRBJ2-7	-	-	TGTGCCACCAGCAGAGTTGCTCACTCCTACGAGCAGTACTTC	CATSRVAHSYEQYF
TRBV6-5	15	TRBJ2-1	TRBD1	-	TGTGCCAGCAGTTATACCGGGACAGACTACAATGAGCAGTTCTTC	CASSYTGTDYNEQFF
TRBV5-1	14	TRBJ2-1	-	few	TGCGCCAGCAGCTTGGCCGGGGCTCTCAATGAGCAGTTCTTC	CASSLAGALNEQFF
TRBV27	17	TRBJ2-7	-	-	TGTGCCAGCAGTTTATACTCTAGGTGGGGCAGGGTAGACGAGCAGTACTTC	CASSLYSRWGRVDEQYF